The sequence of this TCR beta chain was determined in a study of T cell repertoires in cytomegalovirus infection. This CDR3 is 15 amino acids long. V shed 2 bases, J shed 7 bases, and the junction held 8 bases outside the gene matches. CDR1 SGHTA and CDR2 FQGNSA come from the germline V gene. TCRdb re-called the reads with MiXCR, one entry per CDR3 protein. The sample contains approximately 730,000 distinct CDR3 sequences, 30% to 35% of which appear only once. This clonotype was counted many times. The antigen is unknown. The sample in question was cultured PBMCs, obtained from culture after CMV antigen stimulation. This clonotype was sampled from a human donor in good health (CMV status not recorded). Some clones in this sample may be carry-over from other donors' samples. V usage is TRBV7-2 and J usage is TRBJ1-2; 9 bases line up with TRBD1. This CDR3 is CASSLSWDRAGGYTF. The CDR3 DNA is TGTGCCAGCAGCTTATCTTGGGACAGGGCCGGTGGCTACACCTTC.